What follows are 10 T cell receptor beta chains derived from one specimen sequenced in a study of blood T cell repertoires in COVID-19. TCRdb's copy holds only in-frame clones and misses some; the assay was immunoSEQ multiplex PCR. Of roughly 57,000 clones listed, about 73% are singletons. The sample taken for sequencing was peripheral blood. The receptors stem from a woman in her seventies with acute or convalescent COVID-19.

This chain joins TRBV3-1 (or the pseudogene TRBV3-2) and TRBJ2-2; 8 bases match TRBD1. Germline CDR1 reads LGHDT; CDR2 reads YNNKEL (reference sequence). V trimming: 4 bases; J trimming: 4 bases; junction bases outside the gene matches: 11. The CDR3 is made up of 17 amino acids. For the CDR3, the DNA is TGTGCCAGCAGCCGGAAACAGGGGGTCATCAGCACCGGGGAGCTGTTTTTT. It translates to CASSRKQGVISTGELFF.

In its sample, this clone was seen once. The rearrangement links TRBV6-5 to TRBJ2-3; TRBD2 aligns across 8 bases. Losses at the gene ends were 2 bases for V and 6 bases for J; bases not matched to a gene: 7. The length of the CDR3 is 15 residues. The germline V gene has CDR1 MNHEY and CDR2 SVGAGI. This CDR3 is CASSYIGGGADTQYF. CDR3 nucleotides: TGTGCCAGCAGTTACATCGGGGGGGGCGCGGATACGCAGTATTTT.

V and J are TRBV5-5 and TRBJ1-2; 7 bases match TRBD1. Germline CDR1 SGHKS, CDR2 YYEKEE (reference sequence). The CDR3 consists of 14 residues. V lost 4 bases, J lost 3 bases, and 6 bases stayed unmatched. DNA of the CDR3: TGTGCCAGCAGCCTAGGGGGCGAGGACTATGGCTACACCTTC. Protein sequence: CASSLGGEDYGYTF.

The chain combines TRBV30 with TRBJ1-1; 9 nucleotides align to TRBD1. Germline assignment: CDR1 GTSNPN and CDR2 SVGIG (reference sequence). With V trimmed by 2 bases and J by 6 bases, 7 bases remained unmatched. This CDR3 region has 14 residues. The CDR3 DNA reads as TGTGCCTGGAGTCCCCGGGACAGGGCTTCTGAAGCTTTCTTT. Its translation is CAWSPRDRASEAFF. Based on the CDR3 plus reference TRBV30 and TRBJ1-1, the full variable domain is SQTIHQWPATLVQPVGSPLSLECTVEGTSNPNLYWYRQAAGRGLQLLFYSVGIGQISSEVPQNLSASRPQDRQFILSSKKLLLSDSGFYLCAWSPRDRASEAFFGQGTRLTVV.

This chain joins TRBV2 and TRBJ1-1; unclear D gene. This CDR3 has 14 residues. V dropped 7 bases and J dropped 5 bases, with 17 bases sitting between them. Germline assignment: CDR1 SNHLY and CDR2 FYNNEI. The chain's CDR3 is CASTRERVLTEAFF. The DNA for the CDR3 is TGTGCCAGCACCCGAGAGAGGGTCTTGACTGAAGCTTTCTTT.

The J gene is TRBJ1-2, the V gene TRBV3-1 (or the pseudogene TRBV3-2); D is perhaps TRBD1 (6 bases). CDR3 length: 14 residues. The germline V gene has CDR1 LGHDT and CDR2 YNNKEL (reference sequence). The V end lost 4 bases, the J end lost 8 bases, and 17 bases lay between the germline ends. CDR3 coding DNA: TGTGCCAGCAGCCGGGGGGGCGGACTAAAAGGCTACACCTTC. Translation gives CASSRGGGLKGYTF.

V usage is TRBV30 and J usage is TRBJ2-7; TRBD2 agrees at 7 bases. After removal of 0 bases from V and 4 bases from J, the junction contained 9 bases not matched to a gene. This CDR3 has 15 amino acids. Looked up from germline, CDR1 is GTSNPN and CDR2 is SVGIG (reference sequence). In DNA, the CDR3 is TGTGCCTGGAGTGTCGGGGGAGGGGTCCTATACGAGCAGTACTTC. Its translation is CAWSVGGGVLYEQYF.

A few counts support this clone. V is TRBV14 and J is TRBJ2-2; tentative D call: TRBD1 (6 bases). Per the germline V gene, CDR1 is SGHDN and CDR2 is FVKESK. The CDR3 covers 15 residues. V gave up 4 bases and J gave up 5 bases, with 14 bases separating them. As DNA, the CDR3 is TGTGCCAGCAGCCCTCAGGGGCCGGGGACCGGGGAGCTGTTTTTT. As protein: CASSPQGPGTGELFF.

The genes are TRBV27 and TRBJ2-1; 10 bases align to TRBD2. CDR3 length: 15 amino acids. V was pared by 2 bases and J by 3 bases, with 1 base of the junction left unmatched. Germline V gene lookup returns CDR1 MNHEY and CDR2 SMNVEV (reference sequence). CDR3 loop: CASSLQRGGYNEQFF. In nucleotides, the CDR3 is TGTGCCAGCAGTTTACAGCGGGGGGGCTACAATGAGCAGTTCTTC.

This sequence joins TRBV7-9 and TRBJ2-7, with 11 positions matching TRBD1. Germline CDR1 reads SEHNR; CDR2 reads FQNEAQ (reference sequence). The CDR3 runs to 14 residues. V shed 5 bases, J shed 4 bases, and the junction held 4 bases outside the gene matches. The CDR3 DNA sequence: TGTGCCAGCAGCCGAGGACAGGGGGCTTACGAGCAGTACTTC. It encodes CASSRGQGAYEQYF.